A single sample is the source of the 26 T cell receptor beta chains below, sequenced in a study of blood T cell repertoires in COVID-19. Only in-frame clones appear in the TCRdb table, and some are missing; sequencing was by immunoSEQ multiplex PCR. Of about 480,000 clones listed, nearly 90% are singletons. Input material: peripheral blood. The origin of the receptors is a man aged 18 to 30 with COVID-19, enrolled during active disease.

This chain connects TRBV2 to TRBJ2-3, with 13 positions matching TRBD2. This CDR3 is built from 15 residues. Per germline, CDR1 SNHLY and CDR2 FYNNEI. Trimming cost V 7 bases and J 7 bases; bases outside gene matches: 8. CDR3 DNA: TGTGCCAGCATCCGGGGACTAGCGGGGAATAATACGCAGTATTTT. As protein: CASIRGLAGNNTQYF. The variable domain in full, with the rest retrieved from reference TRBV2 and TRBJ2-3, is EPEVTQTPSHQVTQMGQEVILRCVPISNHLYFYWYRQILGQKVEFLVSFYNNEISEKSEIFDDQFSVERPDGSNFTLKIRSTKLEDSAMYFCASIRGLAGNNTQYFGPGTRLTVL.

V is TRBV19 and J is TRBJ1-2; no firm D call. In germline, CDR1 is LNHDA, CDR2 SQIVND (reference sequence). CDR3 length: 14 amino acids. V was clipped by 3 bases and J by 2 bases, with 10 bases between them. The chain's CDR3 is CASSIGSSNYGYTF. Here the CDR3 DNA reads TGTGCCAGTAGTATCGGGTCATCGAACTATGGCTACACCTTC.

This chain connects TRBV2 to TRBJ2-2; 8 nucleotides match TRBD2. Germline loops: CDR1 SNHLY, CDR2 FYNNEI. Losses at the gene ends were 6 bases for V and 2 bases for J; bases not matched to a gene: 2. The CDR3 runs 14 residues. CDR3 DNA: TGTGCCAGCAGACTAGCGGATAACACCGGGGAGCTGTTTTTT. This sequence encodes CASRLADNTGELFF.

The chain joins TRBV11-2 to TRBJ2-5, with 8 bases identical to TRBD2. V lost 1 base and J lost 5; bases outside the gene matches: 0. The CDR3 runs 13 residues. CDR1 is SGHAT and CDR2 is FQNNGV in the germline V gene. The chain's CDR3 is CASSLASGETQYF. The DNA of the CDR3 is TGTGCCAGCAGCTTAGCTAGCGGGGAGACCCAGTACTTC.

V and J are TRBV12-2 and TRBJ2-1; the table's D call of TRBD2 was not tested on the DNA. TRBV12-2 is a pseudogene segment. The CDR3 is made up of 19 amino acids. DNA of the CDR3: TGTGCAAGTCGCTTAGCTAGCGGGGAGACAAGTGTGGGAAACAATGAGCAGTTCTTC. Encoded protein: CASRLASGETSVGNNEQFF.

This chain uses TRBV12-5 with TRBJ2-1; no clear D gene. The germline V gene encodes CDR1 LGHNT and CDR2 FRNRAP. The CDR3 consists of 17 residues. Trimming cost V 0 bases and J 2 bases, with 14 bases left between them. The CDR3 bases are TGTGCTAGTGGTTTGGTAGGAGAGAACGATCCCTACAATGAGCAGTTCTTC. This gives the protein CASGLVGENDPYNEQFF.

The J gene is TRBJ2-2, the V gene TRBV21-1; TRBD2 is the table's D call and was not checked against the DNA. TRBV21-1 corresponds to a pseudogene. The CDR3 spans 18 residues. The chain's CDR3 is CASSKSSGRALGTGELFF. CDR3 DNA: TGTGCCAGCAGCAAATCTAGCGGGAGGGCCTTAGGGACCGGGGAGCTGTTTTTT.

This clone was seen a handful of times. The chain carries TRBV4-1 and TRBJ2-5, with 15 bases aligning to TRBD2. CDR1 and CDR2 (germline): MGHRA, YSYEKL. V gave up 4 bases and J gave up 5 bases; unmatched junction bases: 17. The CDR3 is 20 amino acids. The CDR3 reads CASSRYSGTSGGQGWETQYF. CDR3 nucleotide sequence: TGCGCCAGCAGCCGCTATTCCGGGACTAGCGGGGGGCAGGGGTGGGAGACCCAGTACTTC.

The chain combines TRBV5-1 with TRBJ2-5; 11 bases agree with TRBD1. This CDR3 has 15 residues. The V and J ends lost 5 bases and 2 bases, in that order; junction bases with no gene match: 5. The germline gives CDR1 SGHRS, CDR2 YFSETQ. The CDR3: CASRSGTGGQETQYF. In DNA form, the CDR3 reads TGCGCCAGCAGGTCCGGGACAGGGGGGCAAGAGACCCAGTACTTC.

The chain employs TRBV7-2 and TRBJ2-3; no firm D call. Per the germline V gene, CDR1 is SGHTA and CDR2 is FQGNSA. V was shortened by 1 base and J by 4 bases, with 6 bases between the two germline ends. The length of the CDR3 is 13 residues. The CDR3, as DNA: TGTGCCAGCAGCTTAGTTCTTCCAGATACGCAGTATTTT. This codes for CASSLVLPDTQYF.

This chain joins TRBV29-1 and TRBJ2-1, with 8 bases fitting TRBD2. Trimming removed 7 bases from V and 2 bases from J; junction bases left unmatched: 7. Germline lookup yields CDR1 SQVTM and CDR2 ANQGSEA. This CDR3 is built from 14 residues. CDR3 region: CSEGAGGPYNEQFF. The CDR3 coding sequence is TGCAGCGAAGGTGCGGGGGGTCCCTACAATGAGCAGTTCTTC.

CDR3 sequence: CAVPATLSPAGELFF. CDR3 sequence (DNA): TGTGCTGTCCCAGCGACCCTATCGCCGGCCGGGGAGCTGTTTTTT. The chain uses TRBV11-2 and TRBJ2-2; D gene uncertain. This CDR3 has 15 amino acids. Per germline, CDR1 SGHAT and CDR2 FQNNGV.

The chain combines TRBV15 with TRBJ1-1, with D possibly TRBD1 on 5 matching bases. V was shortened by 5 bases and J by 1 base, with 11 bases between the two germline ends. Germline V gives CDR1 LNHNV, CDR2 YYDKDF (reference sequence). This CDR3 has 14 amino acids. CDR3 bases: TGTGCCACCAGCCTCTTAACAGGGAACACTGAAGCTTTCTTT. Protein sequence: CATSLLTGNTEAFF.

The J gene is TRBJ1-5, the V gene TRBV27; 10 positions match TRBD1. The germline V gene has CDR1 MNHEY and CDR2 SMNVEV (reference sequence). The trim removed 10 bases at V and 5 bases at J, leaving 11 bases unmatched. CDR3 length: 15 amino acids. The CDR3 here is CATIDGTGDDQPQHF. The CDR3 DNA reads TGTGCCACCATCGACGGGACAGGGGATGATCAGCCCCAGCATTTT.

This clone was seen just once. V gene TRBV15 combines with J gene TRBJ2-1, with D possibly being TRBD2 (5 bases). V shed 8 bases and J shed 5 bases, with 13 bases lying between them. The CDR3 contains 13 residues. Per germline, CDR1 LNHNV and CDR2 YYDKDF (reference sequence). CDR3 region: CATSSSWDNEQFF. Written as DNA, the CDR3 is TGTGCCACCTCGTCTAGCTGGGACAATGAGCAGTTCTTC.

This chain links TRBV5-8 with TRBJ2-1; 11 bases line up with TRBD2. Unmatched junction bases numbered 12, after V lost 0 bases and J lost 4 bases. Per germline, CDR1 SGHTS and CDR2 YDEGEE. The CDR3 runs 19 residues. The CDR3 sequence is CASSLEFWTGTSGYNEQFF. As DNA, the CDR3 is TGTGCCAGCAGCTTGGAATTCTGGACCGGGACTAGCGGATACAATGAGCAGTTCTTC.

This chain uses TRBV18 with TRBJ2-3; TRBD2 matches 10 bases. This CDR3 spans 16 amino acids. The V and J ends lost 2 bases and 6 bases, in that order; junction bases with no gene match: 8. The germline V gene has CDR1 KGHSH and CDR2 LQKENI. The CDR3 DNA sequence: TGTGCCAGCTCACCAGGAGCGGGAGGGCCTTGGGATACGCAGTATTTT. It yields the protein CASSPGAGGPWDTQYF.

A few counts support this clone. The chain recombines TRBV2 with TRBJ2-1; the match to TRBD1 covers 7 bases. Germline V CDR1 and CDR2: SNHLY, FYNNEI. The CDR3 is 15 amino acids. Trimming at V came to 6 bases and at J to 3 bases, leaving 8 bases not matched to a gene. In nucleotides, the CDR3 is TGTGCCAGCAGCGCCGAGGGACAGAACTACAATGAGCAGTTCTTC. This codes for CASSAEGQNYNEQFF.

This clone was seen only a few times. The gene calls are TRBV6-6 and TRBJ1-2; no definite D call. CDR3 length equals 14 residues. V lost 2 bases and J lost 8, with 15 bases in between. The germline CDR1 and CDR2 sequences are MNHNY and SVGAGI (reference sequence). The CDR3 spells CASSYQNPGGGYTF. CDR3 nucleotide sequence: TGTGCCAGCAGTTACCAAAACCCCGGAGGAGGCTACACCTTC.

In this sample, this clone turned up once. At one of its ends the junction is not consistent with the germline gene, which may arise from a read error. The chain links TRBV5-8 to TRBJ1-1; the D is unclear. Germline CDR1 is SGHTS and CDR2 is YDEGEE. CDR3 length equals 17 residues. CDR3 DNA sequence: TGTGCCAGCAGCTTGGCCCTGGGCACGCGAGGGAACATTGAAGCTTTCTTT. Translated, it gives CASSLALGTRGNIEAFF.

The CDR3 region is CASSPGTSEYNEQFF. CDR3 DNA sequence: TGTGCCAGCAGCCCGGGGACTAGCGAATACAATGAGCAGTTCTTC. The chain couples TRBV5-4 to TRBJ2-1; TRBD2 agrees at 10 bases. Germline-derived CDR1 and CDR2 are SGHNT and YYREEE (reference sequence). The V and J ends lost 4 bases and 4 bases, in that order; junction bases with no gene match: 5. This CDR3 is 15 amino acids long. The full variable domain, in which reference TRBV5-4 and TRBJ2-1 provide the parts outside the CDR3, is ETGVTQSPTHLIKTRGQQVTLRCSSQSGHNTVSWYQQALGQGPQFIFQYYREEENGRGNFPPRFSGLQFPNYSSELNVNALELDDSALYLCASSPGTSEYNEQFFGPGTRLTVL.

DNA of the CDR3: TGTGCCAGCAGGAGACTAGTGCTGGCAGATACGCAGTATTTT. This codes for CASRRLVLADTQYF. V is TRBV5-5 and J is TRBJ2-3; tentatively, D is TRBD2 (6 bases). The CDR3 extends over 14 amino acids. CDR1 and CDR2 from the germline V gene are SGHKS and YYEKEE (reference sequence). Trimming removed 5 bases at V and 4 bases at J, with 14 bases between.

The V and J genes are TRBV29-1 and TRBJ2-7, with 15 bases matching TRBD2. The V and J ends lost 5 bases and 3 bases, in that order; junction bases with no gene match: 11. The CDR3 covers 17 residues. Germline CDR1 SQVTM, CDR2 ANQGSEA. The CDR3 reads CSVFRTSGRGEDYEQYF. CDR3 nucleotide sequence: TGCAGCGTTTTCCGGACTAGCGGGAGGGGGGAGGACTACGAGCAGTACTTC.

The V and J genes are TRBV15 and TRBJ1-2, with 10 bases that match TRBD1. This CDR3 spans 17 amino acids. Germline CDR1 is LNHNV and CDR2 is YYDKDF (reference sequence). Germline trimming cut 0 bases from V and 3 bases from J; bases unmatched to any gene: 7. This chain's CDR3 is CATSRDLGQGEDYGYTF. The CDR3 nucleotides are TGTGCCACCAGCAGAGACCTTGGACAGGGGGAAGACTATGGCTACACCTTC.

This rearrangement joins TRBV6-6 to TRBJ1-2; perhaps TRBD1 as D (5 bases). V lost 7 bases, J lost 6 bases, and 12 bases lay in between. The germline V gene has CDR1 MNHNY and CDR2 SVGAGI (reference sequence). CDR3 length: 12 residues. The CDR3 nucleotides read TGTGCCAGCACCTCAGGGAAGGATGGCTACACCTTC. It translates to CASTSGKDGYTF.

The J gene is TRBJ2-1, the V gene TRBV30, with 9 bases that match TRBD2. The CDR3 contains 15 residues. Germline trimming cut 3 bases from V and 3 bases from J; bases unmatched to any gene: 6. Germline CDR1 GTSNPN, CDR2 SVGIG (reference sequence). In DNA, the CDR3 is TGTGCCTGGAGCCGACTAGCGGTATTCTACAATGAGCAGTTCTTC. Its protein product is CAWSRLAVFYNEQFF.